This T cell receptor (beta chain) was documented in a study of blood T cell repertoires in COVID-19. Overall study: Acute and convalescent COVID-19 specimens originated in the United States, Italy and Spain. Sources were T cells, B-cell-depleted T cells, or PBMCs; the material itself was cDNA or gDNA.

Trimming removed 5 bases from V and 0 bases from J, with 11 bases in between. This CDR3 has 15 amino acids. The germline V gene encodes CDR1 SGHAT and CDR2 FQNNGV. In the original processing: Cell counts per sample came from amplifying reference gene primers. The protocol was immunoSEQ multiplex PCR, while the TCRdb copy is restricted to in-frame clones and leaves out a portion. The V and J calls and clone size were taken over from that table, and D and trimming were inferred from the DNA. Of about 360,000 clones in the sample, around 82% are singletons; the top ten hold 2.5% to 3%. The V call is TRBV11-2, the J call TRBJ1-3, with D perhaps matching TRBD1 (5 bases). Sequences were obtained from peripheral blood. The TCR comes from a man aged 25 to 45 with active or convalescent COVID-19. This CDR3 is CASSRGGSSGNTIYF. DNA of the CDR3: TGTGCCAGCAGCCGGGGGGGGAGCTCTGGAAACACCATATATTTT.